This T cell receptor beta chain was documented in a study of T cell repertoires in cytomegalovirus infection. The study, taken as a whole, reports: The response measured ex vivo was dominated by TCR beta clonotypes (HLA-C-restricted and CMV-specific).

V was shortened by 0 bases and J by 8 bases, with 18 bases between the two germline ends. This CDR3 has 16 residues. From germline, CDR1 is SGHRS and CDR2 YFSETQ. Via MiXCR, TCRdb re-called the reads, giving one row per CDR3 protein. The profile shows a few hundred thousand distinct CDR3 sequences, 35% to 50% of them singletons. A note on this clonotype: Its antigen is not known.

The rearrangement uses TRBV5-1 and TRBJ2-1; D possibly matches TRBD1 or TRBD2 (5 bases each). The clonotype was recovered from a human donor in good health (CMV status not recorded). Some clones in this sample may be carry-over from other donors' samples. The sequenced sample was cultured PBMCs, obtained from culture after CMV antigen stimulation. The CDR3 region is CASSLVGTVGIDEQFF. The CDR3, as DNA: TGCGCCAGCAGCTTGGTTGGGACGGTGGGTATAGATGAGCAGTTCTTC.